Below are 8 T cell receptor beta chains sequenced from a single sample in a study of regulatory T cells in long-lasting Graves disease. The time point denotes: persistent/refractory GD, antithyroid drugs over 5 years with positive TRAb. The TCR library was prepared using RNA isolated from PBMCs. Relying on iRepertoire HTBI primers and Arm-PCR of CDR3 regions, the team built TCR beta libraries. TCRdb reanalysed the multiplex PCR reads using MiXCR and keeps one entry per CDR3 protein. The sample contains about 470,000 distinct CDR3 sequences, 20% to 25% of which appear only once. The material was peripheral blood mononuclear cells (PBMCs), obtained when the disease was refractory, from a patient treated with antithyroid drugs. The origin of the receptors is a female donor with Graves disease.

The chain is built from TRBV6-2 or TRBV6-3 and TRBJ1-2; a weak D match, TRBD1 (5 bases). The CDR3 totals 14 residues. Looked up from germline, CDR1 is MNHEY and CDR2 is SVGEGT. V gave up 2 bases and J gave up 2 bases, with 9 bases separating them. The CDR3 spells CASSYDRTNYGYTF. As DNA, the CDR3 is TGTGCCAGCAGTTACGACAGAACCAACTATGGCTACACCTTC.

This clonotype has at least ten counts. The chain uses TRBV6-5 and TRBJ2-5, with TRBD2 identical over 8 bases. The CDR3 extends over 16 amino acids. CDR1 and CDR2 from the germline V gene are MNHEY and SVGAGI. V dropped 0 bases and J dropped 4; count of bases not matched to a gene: 7. CDR3 residues: CASSYSTSEGGETQYF. CDR3 nucleotides: TGTGCCAGCAGTTACTCGACTAGCGAGGGGGGAGAGACCCAGTACTTC.

This clonotype showed up just a few times. The rearrangement links TRBV19 to TRBJ2-7; 8 nucleotides agree with TRBD1. Germline assignment: CDR1 LNHDA and CDR2 SQIVND (reference sequence). The CDR3 sequence is 14 residues long. J gave up 5 bases and V 5 bases, and 8 bases lay outside the gene matches. CDR3 nucleotide sequence: TGTGCCAGTAGTCTGACAGGGGTTCCTAACGAGCAGTACTTC. It translates to CASSLTGVPNEQYF.

In its sample, this clonotype was seen many times. This sequence joins TRBV12-3 or TRBV12-4 and TRBJ1-4; no firm D call. The V end lost 5 bases, the J end lost 5 bases, and 12 bases lay between the germline ends. The CDR3 is 14 residues long. CDR3 coding DNA: TGTGCCAGCAGTGGCCGGGCTAGAAATGAAAAACTGTTTTTT. This translates into CASSGRARNEKLFF.

This clonotype was seen a few times. The V and J genes are TRBV10-3 and TRBJ1-4, with 8 nucleotides matching TRBD1. This CDR3 contains 15 residues. Germline-derived CDR1 and CDR2 are ENHRY and SYGVKD. Trimming took 0 bases from V and 3 from J; bases not matched to a gene: 0. CDR3 sequence reads: CAISESGQANEKLFF. In nucleotides, the CDR3 is TGTGCCATCAGTGAGTCGGGACAGGCTAATGAAAAACTGTTTTTT.

In this sample, this clonotype turned up many times. The CDR3 DNA is TGTGCCAGCAGTTTCTTACAGGGAGGGGAGATGTGGGAGCAGTACTTC. As protein: CASSFLQGGEMWEQYF. The chain has TRBV27 and TRBJ2-7, with TRBD2 as a possible D gene (7 bases). This CDR3 comprises 16 residues. CDR1 and CDR2 (germline): MNHEY, SMNVEV (reference sequence). V lost 3 bases, J lost 7 bases, and 22 bases lay in between.

This clonotype was found many times. The chain has TRBV7-9 and TRBJ2-5, with D perhaps TRBD2 (5 bases). Trimming cost V 3 bases and J 5 bases, with 16 bases left between them. The CDR3 has 15 residues. Per the germline V gene, CDR1 is SEHNR and CDR2 is FQNEAQ (reference sequence). The CDR3 DNA is TGTGCCAGCAGCTTTGGGCAGGTTGGCGGGGAGACCCAGTACTTC. Amino acids: CASSFGQVGGETQYF.

The rearrangement uses TRBV6-1 and TRBJ1-2, with D possibly TRBD1 on 5 matching bases. This CDR3 comprises 16 residues. V gave up 6 bases and J gave up 2 bases, with 19 bases separating them. Germline CDR1 reads MNHNS; CDR2 reads SASEGT. The CDR3, as DNA: TGTGCCAGCAGCCTACAGGAAACACCGCTGAACTATGGCTACACCTTC. It is translated as CASSLQETPLNYGYTF.